The 17 T cell receptor beta chains below all came from one sample that was sequenced in a study of T cell clonotyping in hematopoietic cell transplantation. Specified time point: recipient sample about 28 days before transplant, after cytoreduction. TCRdb keeps only in-frame clones here, not all; method: immunoSEQ multiplex PCR. The table has about 47,000 clones, around 80% seen once. The sequenced sample was peripheral blood mononuclear cells, obtained before stem cell transplant. All receptors come from a man in his 60s with myelodysplastic syndrome. Some clones in this sample may be carry-over from other donors' samples.

The chain employs TRBV11-2 and TRBJ2-7; the D gene is possibly TRBD1 (6 bases). Per germline, CDR1 SGHAT and CDR2 FQNNGV. Trimming removed 4 bases from V and 3 bases from J, with 10 bases in between. The CDR3 runs 13 residues. CDR3 coding DNA: TGTGCCAGCAGCTCGGGACAAGACTACGAGCAGTACTTC. This gives the protein CASSSGQDYEQYF.

The gene calls are TRBV14 and TRBJ1-1; D might be TRBD1 (6 bases). V was trimmed by 3 bases and J by 0 bases, leaving 11 bases between them. This CDR3 is 15 amino acids long. Germline assignment: CDR1 SGHDN and CDR2 FVKESK. CDR3 amino acids: CASSQTRGLNTEAFF. In DNA, the CDR3 is TGTGCCAGCAGCCAGACCAGGGGACTGAACACTGAAGCTTTCTTT.

This clone was detected a few times. The V and J genes are TRBV9 and TRBJ2-1; 9 bases fit TRBD2. CDR1 is SGDLS, CDR2 YYNGEE, per germline. The CDR3 spans 17 residues. Losses at the gene ends were 2 bases for V and 4 bases for J; bases not matched to a gene: 10. The CDR3 here is CASSVVGGGAGYNEQFF. CDR3 sequence (DNA): TGTGCCAGCAGCGTTGTCGGCGGGGGGGCCGGGTACAATGAGCAGTTCTTC.

The chain recombines TRBV7-3 with TRBJ2-3; TRBD1 agrees at 10 bases. J was trimmed by 0 bases and V by 4 bases; bases with no gene match: 1. This CDR3 has 15 residues. Germline assignment: CDR1 SGHTA and CDR2 FQGTGA. CDR3 DNA sequence: TGTGCCAGCAGCTGGACAGGGGGGAGCACAGATACGCAGTATTTT. The encoded protein is CASSWTGGSTDTQYF. The variable domain in full, completed from reference TRBV7-3 and TRBJ2-3, reads GAGVSQTPSNKVTEKGKYVELRCDPISGHTALYWYRQSLGQGPEFLIYFQGTGAADDSGLPNDRFFAVRPEGSVSTLKIQRTERGDSAVYLCASSWTGGSTDTQYFGPGTRLTVL.

J is TRBJ1-4 and V is TRBV11-2; 7 nucleotides line up with TRBD1. There are 14 residues in the CDR3. The V and J ends lost 5 bases and 6 bases, in that order; junction bases with no gene match: 6. Germline V gene lookup returns CDR1 SGHAT and CDR2 FQNNGV. In DNA form, the CDR3 reads TGTGCCAGCAGCCGAACAGGGGAACATGAAAAACTGTTTTTT. Residues: CASSRTGEHEKLFF.

A few counts support this clone. The chain joins TRBV7-9 to TRBJ2-7; 11 bases align to TRBD2. Germline lookup yields CDR1 SEHNR and CDR2 FQNEAQ (reference sequence). With 4 bases clipped from V and 7 bases from J, the junction kept 3 bases outside the gene matches. The CDR3 is 13 amino acids. In DNA form, the CDR3 reads TGTGCCAGCAGCTCTAGCGGGGGGCGGGAGCAGTACTTC. Translation: CASSSSGGREQYF.

The rearrangement joins TRBV30 to TRBJ1-2, with D unclear. V was cut by 5 bases and J by 4 bases, with 14 bases left in between. The CDR3 extends over 13 amino acids. Germline values: CDR1 GTSNPN, CDR2 SVGIG (reference sequence). For the CDR3, the DNA is TGTGCCTGGGGTGGCAGGCTCCCCTATGGCTACACCTTC. Translated, it gives CAWGGRLPYGYTF. Variable domain in full (rest from reference TRBV30 and TRBJ1-2): SQTIHQWPATLVQPVGSPLSLECTVEGTSNPNLYWYRQAAGRGLQLLFYSVGIGQISSEVPQNLSASRPQDRQFILSSKKLLLSDSGFYLCAWGGRLPYGYTFGSGTRLTVV.

The chain employs TRBV11-2 and TRBJ1-2; D is unresolved. The CDR3 consists of 10 residues. Germline assignment: CDR1 SGHAT and CDR2 FQNNGV. V lost 8 bases and J lost 8, with 9 bases in between. The CDR3 region has the DNA TGTGCCAGCCGAAACGGGGGCTACACCTTC. This encodes CASRNGGYTF.

This clone was recorded only once. The chain is built from TRBV19 and TRBJ1-2; a possible D gene is TRBD1 (6 bases). The germline V gene has CDR1 LNHDA and CDR2 SQIVND (reference sequence). The CDR3 has 13 residues. V was cut by 0 bases and J by 6 bases, with 8 bases left in between. CDR3 amino acids: CASSIDGQNGYTF. The CDR3 nucleotides are TGTGCCAGTAGTATAGATGGACAGAATGGCTACACCTTC. Together with reference TRBV19 and TRBJ1-2, the CDR3 gives the full variable domain: DGGITQSPKYLFRKEGQNVTLSCEQNLNHDAMYWYRQDPGQGLRLIYYSQIVNDFQKGDIAEGYSVSREKKESFPLTVTSAQKNPTAFYLCASSIDGQNGYTFGSGTRLTVV.

The CDR3 sequence: CASSSTDRGLVNTGELFF. The CDR3 DNA is TGTGCCAGCAGCTCCACGGACAGGGGTCTGGTTAACACCGGGGAGCTGTTTTTT. The V gene is TRBV7-9, the J gene TRBJ2-2; TRBD1 aligns across 9 bases. V gave up 4 bases and J gave up 2 bases; unmatched junction bases: 11. The CDR3 runs 18 residues. Germline V gene lookup returns CDR1 SEHNR and CDR2 FQNEAQ (reference sequence).

This chain connects TRBV7-6 to TRBJ2-3, with 9 bases fitting TRBD2. This CDR3 comprises 16 residues. CDR1 and CDR2 from the germline V gene are SGHVS and FNYEAQ. Losses at the gene ends were 5 bases for V and 2 bases for J; bases not matched to a gene: 8. CDR3: CASSAPAGGNTDTQYF. CDR3 nucleotides: TGTGCCAGCAGCGCCCCAGCGGGGGGCAACACAGATACGCAGTATTTT.

This chain uses TRBV29-1 with TRBJ2-3; D may be TRBD1 (5 bases). CDR1 is SQVTM and CDR2 is ANQGSEA in the germline V gene. V was cut by 2 bases and J by 0 bases, with 6 bases left in between. The CDR3 length is 13 residues. The CDR3 sequence: CSVEPGSTDTQYF. The CDR3 nucleotides read TGCAGCGTTGAACCAGGGAGCACAGATACGCAGTATTTT.

The chain recombines TRBV6-5 with TRBJ1-6; D ambiguous. The CDR3 contains 13 residues. Germline lookup yields CDR1 MNHEY and CDR2 SVGAGI. Trimming took 0 bases from V and 5 from J, leaving 2 bases between them. The DNA of the CDR3 is TGTGCCAGCAGTTACTCGAATAATTCACCCCTCCACTTT. The encoded protein is CASSYSNNSPLHF.

This clone was counted once. V usage is TRBV4-1 and J usage is TRBJ2-1; TRBD2 matches at 8 bases. Losses at the gene ends were 0 bases for V and 6 bases for J; bases not matched to a gene: 7. This CDR3 has 16 residues. CDR1 is MGHRA, CDR2 YSYEKL, per germline. The CDR3 protein is CASSQDRGGGFNEQFF. CDR3 coding DNA: TGCGCCAGCAGCCAAGATAGAGGCGGGGGGTTCAATGAGCAGTTCTTC.

This chain joins TRBV6-6 and TRBJ2-2; TRBD1 matches at 7 bases. CDR1 MNHNY and CDR2 SVGAGI come from the germline V gene (reference sequence). Losses at the gene ends were 2 bases for V and 4 bases for J; bases not matched to a gene: 4. This CDR3 region has 15 residues. The CDR3 DNA reads TGTGCCAGCAGTTACATACAGGGGAGCACCGGGGAGCTGTTTTTT. This sequence encodes CASSYIQGSTGELFF.

This clone was recorded only once. The chain is built from TRBV6-1 and TRBJ1-5, with D possibly matching TRBD1 (6 bases). Trimming left V 6 bases short and J 3 bases short, with 12 bases between. In germline, CDR1 is MNHNS, CDR2 SASEGT. There are 14 residues in the CDR3. The CDR3 spells CASRFAGVNQPQHF. CDR3 bases: TGTGCCAGCAGGTTTGCAGGGGTCAATCAGCCCCAGCATTTT.

The chain has TRBV28 and TRBJ2-1; D possibly corresponds to TRBD2 (7 bases). Trimming took off 7 bases at V and 5 bases at J, with 15 bases between the two ends. This CDR3 spans 14 amino acids. CDR1 and CDR2 from the germline V gene are MDHEN and SYDVKM. CDR3 in amino acids: CASKLGGGNNEQFF. CDR3 nucleotide sequence: TGTGCCAGCAAATTGGGGGGGGGCAACAATGAGCAGTTCTTC. Using reference TRBV28 and TRBJ2-1 for the parts outside the CDR3, the full variable domain is DVKVTQSSRYLVKRTGEKVFLECVQDMDHENMFWYRQDPGLGLRLIYFSYDVKMKEKGDIPEGYSVSREKKERFSLILESASTNQTSMYLCASKLGGGNNEQFFGPGTRLTVL.